This T cell receptor beta chain derives from a study of T cells in Graves' hyperthyroidism and ophthalmopathy (dated by TCRdb to the late 2010s). With respect to the entire study: Peripheral blood samples were taken at the time of initial diagnosis, prior to any treatment. To identify distinguishing TCR V-J signatures, a discovery cohort of 95 to 100 patients was used, comprising approximately 40 with Graves' ophthalmopathy and around 57 with stable Graves' hyperthyroidism. An independent validation cohort of under 20 hyperthyroidism patients and 17 patients who later progressed to ophthalmopathy tested prospective prediction of ophthalmopathy. The approximately 90 discovery patients were divided at random into training and test sets in a 7:3 ratio. The study also compared thyroid tissue and blood T-cell repertoires from a handful of Graves' hyperthyroidism patients. Following sampling, methimazole starting at 30 mg daily was given to hyperthyroidism patients, and high-dose intravenous methylprednisolone was given to ophthalmopathy patients. The paper reports TCR Vbeta CDR3 sequencing of roughly 140 peripheral blood samples: under 45 ophthalmopathy, about 75 hyperthyroidism and 17 progressor patients.

A patient counted as having stable Graves' hyperthyroidism if no progression to ophthalmopathy occurred over 18 months of follow-up. Hyperthyroidism patients were newly diagnosed, with disease duration under 2 months, and aged 18 to 65 years. Exclusion was applied to patients with uncontrolled infections, other autoimmune diseases, pregnancy or lactation. Clinical symptoms, serum thyroxine and TRAb, thyroid ultrasound, and orbital computed tomography formed the basis for the diagnoses. Ficoll-Paque density gradient centrifugation was used to isolate PBMCs from 8.5 to 10 ml of fresh peripheral blood. Total RNA was extracted using Trizol reagent, and RNA quality was assessed on an Agilent 2100 Bioanalyzer. General study outcomes and caveats: No statistical method was used to set the sample size in advance, and investigators knew the group allocation. Most expanded thyroid clonotypes (frequency above 0.001) were also found in blood, which suggests that blood repertoires may mirror thyroid immune responses. In validation, the model predicted progression to ophthalmopathy with approximately 70% sensitivity and approximately 78% specificity, a median of 6.5 months before onset. A model built on a 13 V-J signature distinguished ophthalmopathy from stable hyperthyroidism, reaching about 89% sensitivity and approximately 81% specificity in cross-validation and 80%/75% in testing.

This clonotype was recorded a few times. No cognate antigen has been identified for it. Nothing much larger sits one base from this clone, and base qualities are not available. The TCR beta CDR3 regions were amplified from the RNA transcripts. For the first round of RT-PCR on the TCR CDR3, the HTBI primer set was used together with the Qiagen OneStep RT-PCR kit. The libraries were constructed in a second round of multiplex PCR and then size-selected and purified. Paired-end sequencing of the libraries was performed with 100 bp reads on an Illumina HiSeq2000. On the authors' methods: SOAPnuke was used to process the raw data, with reads discarded if the reads contained adapters or uncalled bases, had a mean Phred below 15, or lacked an exact constant-primer or identifier match. High-quality paired reads were merged using COPE v1.2.5, and each unique nucleotide sequence was defined as a clonotype. MiTCR v1.1 was used to align clonotypes to the IMGT TRBV, TRBD and TRBJ reference segments. Analysis was restricted to V-J combinations with a frequency above 0.0001, which covered roughly 99% of repertoires. The TCS score was defined as the ratio of F50 (clonal expansion) to E x V (chaos), calculated using BLOSUM62-based TCRdist between CDR3 peptides within each V-J. Welch's t-statistics and random forest reduced fewer than 550 V-J features to fewer than 15, which were used in a naive Bayes classifier (R e1071). The raw public reads went through TCRdb reprocessing: fastp at Q25, MiXCR clone calling, in-frame beta chains kept. Merged by CDR3 protein, the rows form single entries marked with the most common genes and DNA. The V and J calls and clone size come from TCRdb's table, not from the authors' own analysis. The sample has a few hundred thousand distinct CDR3 sequences on record, roughly an eighth of them singletons. The ten largest clones take up 5.3% of the sample.

According to the germline V gene, CDR1 reads ENHRY and CDR2 reads SYGVKD. From its cysteine to its phenylalanine, the CDR3 spans 17 amino acids. The sequence is cut down to CDR3 DNA, 51 bases in frame from base 1. V ends up 0 bases short and J 2 bases short, with an unmatched junction base count of 7. Source material: blood. The TCR comes from a woman between 18 and 30 years old with Graves' hyperthyroidism. The chain couples TRBV10-3 to TRBJ1-5; 7 bases in between match TRBD1. For the CDR3, the sequence is CAISESQGGGGNQPQHF. Here is the DNA: TGTGCCATCAGTGAGTCTCAAGGGGGCGGCGGCAATCAGCCCCAGCATTTT.